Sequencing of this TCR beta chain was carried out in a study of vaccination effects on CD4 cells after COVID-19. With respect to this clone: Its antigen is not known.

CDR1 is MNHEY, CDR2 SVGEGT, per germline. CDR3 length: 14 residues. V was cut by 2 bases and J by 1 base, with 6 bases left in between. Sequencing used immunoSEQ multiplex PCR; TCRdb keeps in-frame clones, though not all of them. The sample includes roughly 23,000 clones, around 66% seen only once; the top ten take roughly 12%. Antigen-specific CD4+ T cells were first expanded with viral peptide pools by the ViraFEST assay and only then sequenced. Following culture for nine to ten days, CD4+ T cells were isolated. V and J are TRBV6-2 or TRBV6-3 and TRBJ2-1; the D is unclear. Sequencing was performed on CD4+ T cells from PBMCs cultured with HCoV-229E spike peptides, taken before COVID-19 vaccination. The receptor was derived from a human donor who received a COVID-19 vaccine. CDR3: CASSYGSSYNEQFF. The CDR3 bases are TGTGCCAGCAGTTACGGCTCTTCCTACAATGAGCAGTTCTTC.